The 18 T cell receptor beta chains below come from one sample, sequenced in a study of identical twins. Each CDR3 protein gets one entry after TCRdb re-called the 5' RACE reads with MiXCR. Of more than 1.5 million distinct CDR3 sequences detected, around 29% appear once; the ten largest clones hold under 0.35%. Sequencing was performed on cord blood. All receptors derive from a newborn girl in good health.

The chain has TRBV7-9 and TRBJ2-1; D is perhaps TRBD1 or TRBD2 (6 bases each). TRBJ2-7 matches the DNA end more closely, so the J call is doubtful. This CDR3 contains 15 residues. CDR1 is SEHNR, CDR2 FQNEAQ, per germline (reference sequence). CDR3 sequence reads: CASSSWRGSYNEQYF. The CDR3 region has the DNA TGTGCCAGCAGCTCCTGGAGGGGGAGTTACAATGAGCAGTACTTC.

The V and J genes are TRBV20-1 and TRBJ1-5; 9 bases line up with TRBD1. There are 14 residues in the CDR3. J lost 4 bases, V lost 5 bases, and 6 bases had no gene match. Germline loops: CDR1 DFQATT, CDR2 SNEGSKA (reference sequence). CDR3 in amino acids: CSALLGTGNQPQHF. Written as DNA, the CDR3 is TGCAGTGCTCTACTTGGGACAGGGAATCAGCCCCAGCATTTT.

Only a few counts were recorded for this clonotype. The V gene is TRBV12-5, the J gene TRBJ1-2; D ambiguous. V was shortened by 10 bases and J by 5 bases, with 11 bases between the two germline ends. Germline V CDR1 and CDR2: LGHNT, FRNRAP. The CDR3 sequence is 11 residues long. CDR3 DNA sequence: TGTGCTATCCTCCGCCTTTATGGCTACACCTTC. It is translated as CAILRLYGYTF.

The chain joins TRBV4-1 to TRBJ1-2; a possible D gene is TRBD1 (5 bases). The CDR3 is 15 amino acids. The germline CDR1 and CDR2 sequences are MGHRA and YSYEKL. V dropped 3 bases and J dropped 5 bases, with 16 bases sitting between them. DNA of the CDR3: TGCGCCAGCAGCCATGCCTCCGAGGGGACTTATGGCTACACCTTC. Its translation is CASSHASEGTYGYTF.

This clonotype was detected a few times. The chain links TRBV10-3 to TRBJ2-3; a possible D gene is TRBD2 (5 bases). The CDR3 spans 12 residues. V gave up 7 bases and J gave up 2 bases, with 7 bases separating them. Germline loops: CDR1 ENHRY, CDR2 SYGVKD. The CDR3 DNA follows: TGTGCCATCAAGAGGGACACAGATACGCAGTATTTT. This encodes CAIKRDTDTQYF.

The chain links TRBV9 to TRBJ2-7; D could derive from TRBD1 or TRBD2 (7 bases each). The DNA matches TRBJ2-5 better at its end, which makes the J call doubtful. The CDR3 covers 13 residues. Germline values: CDR1 SGDLS, CDR2 YYNGEE. Here the CDR3 reads CASSVVRGGTQYF. The CDR3 region has the DNA TGTGCCAGCAGCGTAGTCAGGGGGGGGACCCAGTACTTC.

CDR3 sequence reads: CASSVEPSGGPYEQYF. The CDR3 region has the DNA TGTGCCAGCAGCGTAGAACCTAGCGGAGGACCCTACGAGCAGTACTTC. The chain joins TRBV9 to TRBJ2-7, with 7 bases that match TRBD2. The CDR3 is 16 amino acids. CDR1 and CDR2 (germline): SGDLS, YYNGEE. J lost 2 bases, V lost 0 bases, and 8 bases had no gene match.

This clonotype showed up just a few times. The chain employs TRBV18 and TRBJ2-4; 8 nucleotides match TRBD2. Germline trimming cut 3 bases from V and 0 bases from J; bases unmatched to any gene: 7. The CDR3 spans 17 residues. Germline CDR1 is KGHSH and CDR2 is LQKENI. The CDR3 sequence: CASSPYTSGVAKNIQYF. CDR3 sequence (DNA): TGTGCCAGCTCACCGTATACTAGCGGAGTAGCCAAAAACATTCAGTACTTC.

The V and J genes are TRBV5-1 and TRBJ2-7, with TRBD2 matching 13 bases. This CDR3 region has 18 residues. J was trimmed by 7 bases and V by 0 bases; bases with no gene match: 13. Looked up from germline, CDR1 is SGHRS and CDR2 is YFSETQ. CDR3 loop: CASSLVLAGGDSYNEQYF. The CDR3 nucleotides are TGCGCCAGCAGCTTGGTACTAGCGGGGGGGGACTCCTACAATGAGCAGTACTTC.

This clonotype was counted a single time. The chain combines TRBV5-5 with TRBJ2-3; tentatively, D is TRBD1 or TRBD2 (6 bases each). The CDR3 consists of 16 residues. The V end was cut by 0 bases, the J end by 4 bases, with 15 bases between. Germline CDR1 is SGHKS and CDR2 is YYEKEE (reference sequence). Written as DNA, the CDR3 is TGTGCCAGCAGCTTGGCACTCGGGGGCGGGGCAGATACGCAGTATTTT. Protein: CASSLALGGGADTQYF.

This clonotype has just a few counts. This chain uses TRBV5-6 with TRBJ2-5, with 8 nucleotides matching TRBD2. Germline lookup yields CDR1 SGHDT and CDR2 YYEEEE. The V and J ends lost 1 base and 2 bases, in that order; junction bases with no gene match: 4. The CDR3 has 15 amino acids. CDR3 amino acids: CASSLFLAGQETQYF. For the CDR3, the DNA is TGTGCCAGCAGCTTGTTCTTAGCGGGGCAAGAGACCCAGTACTTC. Together with reference TRBV5-6 and TRBJ2-5, the CDR3 gives the full variable domain: DAGVTQSPTHLIKTRGQQVTLRCSPKSGHDTVSWYQQALGQGPQFIFQYYEEEERQRGNFPDRFSGHQFPNYSSELNVNALLLGDSALYLCASSLFLAGQETQYFGPGTRLLVL.

This clonotype appeared a few times. The genes are TRBV18 and TRBJ1-2; unclear D gene. Trimming shortened V by 0 bases and J by 8 bases, and 22 bases separated the two germline ends. Germline V CDR1 and CDR2: KGHSH, LQKENI. The CDR3 covers 17 residues. CDR3 protein: CASSPPNDRRVKGGYTF. The DNA for the CDR3 is TGTGCCAGCTCACCACCGAACGATAGGAGGGTAAAAGGCGGCTACACCTTC.

The CDR3 DNA follows: TGTGCCAGCAGCCAAGTAAGTTCGGCTAGCGGGCGTAAATACAATGAGCAGTTCTTC. Translating gives CASSQVSSASGRKYNEQFF. The rearrangement uses TRBV4-2 and TRBJ2-1, with TRBD2 matching over 8 bases. The CDR3 has 19 amino acids. J gave up 4 bases and V 1 base, and 15 bases lay outside the gene matches. Germline V gene sequence: CDR1 LGHNA, CDR2 YNFKEQ.

The chain recombines TRBV11-2 with TRBJ1-1; D not certain. V dropped 5 bases and J dropped 0 bases, with 16 bases sitting between them. CDR1 and CDR2 from the germline V gene are SGHAT and FQNNGV. This CDR3 contains 16 residues. In DNA, the CDR3 is TGTGCCAGCAGCCCCATAAAGGGCAGGTTGAACACTGAAGCTTTCTTT. It encodes CASSPIKGRLNTEAFF.

The gene calls are TRBV28 and TRBJ2-7; D gene unclear. The CDR3 is 14 residues long. Trimming took off 2 bases at V and 0 bases at J, with 8 bases between the two ends. The germline V gene encodes CDR1 MDHEN and CDR2 SYDVKM. CDR3 nucleotides: TGTGCCAGCAGTTTAATCTCCTACTCCTACGAGCAGTACTTC. Protein: CASSLISYSYEQYF.

In this sample, this clonotype turned up a few times. The genes are TRBV20-1 and TRBJ2-7; D may be TRBD1 (6 bases). Germline-derived CDR1 and CDR2 are DFQATT and SNEGSKA (reference sequence). The CDR3 extends over 11 amino acids. Trimming removed 8 bases from V and 1 base from J, with 9 bases in between. The CDR3 coding sequence is TGCAGTTCGGGGACATCCTACGAGCAGTACTTC. This translates into CSSGTSYEQYF.

There are a few counts of this clonotype. DNA for the CDR3: TGTGCCAGCAGTTTATCGGGCGGTTACATCTACAATGAGCAGTTCTTC. Its translation: CASSLSGGYIYNEQFF. J is TRBJ2-1 and V is TRBV28, with unresolved D. CDR1 and CDR2 from the germline V gene are MDHEN and SYDVKM. Deletions cut 1 base from V and 3 bases from J, with 13 bases between. This CDR3 has 16 residues.

In its sample, this clonotype was seen a few times. A much more abundant neighbour one base away suggests this may be a read error. The chain has TRBV4-2 and TRBJ2-3; 11 nucleotides match TRBD2. CDR1 LGHNA and CDR2 YNFKEQ come from the germline V gene. V dropped 6 bases and J dropped 2; count of bases not matched to a gene: 1. This CDR3 is 14 amino acids long. As DNA, the CDR3 is TGTGCCAGCAGGACTAGCGGGGCCACAGATACGCAGTATTTT. Protein sequence: CASRTSGATDTQYF.